This T cell receptor beta chain came from a study of spatial heterogeneity in lung cancer. Study-wide findings and caveats: Within tumors, counts of expanded alpha and beta TCRs tracked tumor mutation counts.

This clonotype showed up many times. Its antigen is unknown. The time point was: sample taken at primary tumor resection. In TCRdb, the 5' RACE reads were re-called with MiXCR into one record per CDR3 protein. The sample records fewer than 15,000 distinct CDR3 sequences, around 5.6% being singletons. This TCR came from a female donor with early-stage non-small cell lung cancer. Sequences were derived from lung tumor tissue, sampled at surgery.

The CDR3 region is CASSQRGVKETQYF. CDR3 coding DNA: TGTGCCAGCAGCCAACGGGGCGTTAAAGAGACCCAGTACTTC. The chain employs TRBV3-1 and TRBJ2-5, with D perhaps matching TRBD1 or TRBD2 (5 bases each). The CDR3 consists of 14 residues. Trimming shortened V by 2 bases and J by 3 bases, and 10 bases separated the two germline ends. The V gene's germline CDR1 is LGHDT and CDR2 YNNKEL (reference sequence).